The entry below describes one TCR beta chain. What it binds is not known. This CDR3 is built from 13 residues. The germline V gene has CDR1 SQVTM and CDR2 ANQGSEA. The trim removed 3 bases at V and 7 bases at J, leaving 8 bases unmatched. Vbeta (60) and Jbeta (13) primers were used in the PCR. The table came from immunoSEQ multiplex PCR; TCRdb's copy has only in-frame clones and leaves some out. The data hold 110,000 to 150,000 clones, with about 77% observed a single time. The sample comes from a study of cytomegalovirus exposure and HLA in healthy donors. Study results and limitations: There were a few CMV-associated chains whose specificity for CMV antigens was confirmed in vitro. Several of the most significant clusters appeared linked to common viral pathogens, based on a later analysis.

This chain connects TRBV29-1 to TRBJ2-7; 8 nucleotides agree with TRBD1. Sample: PBMCs. The TCR was taken from a male donor in good health and CMV-seronegative. The CDR3 nucleotides are TGCAGCGTTGACGGACAGGGCTACGGGGAGCAGTACTTC. Translating it yields CSVDGQGYGEQYF.